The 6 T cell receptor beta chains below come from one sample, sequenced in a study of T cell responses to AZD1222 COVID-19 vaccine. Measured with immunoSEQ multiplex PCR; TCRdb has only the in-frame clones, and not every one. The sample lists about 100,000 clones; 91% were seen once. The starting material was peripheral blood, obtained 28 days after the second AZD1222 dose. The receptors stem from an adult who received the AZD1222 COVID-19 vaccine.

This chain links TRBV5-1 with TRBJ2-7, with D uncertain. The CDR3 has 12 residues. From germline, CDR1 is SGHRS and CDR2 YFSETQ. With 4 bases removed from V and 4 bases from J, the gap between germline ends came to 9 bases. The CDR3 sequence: CASSPLGYEQYF. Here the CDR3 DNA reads TGCGCCAGCAGCCCTTTAGGTTACGAGCAGTACTTC. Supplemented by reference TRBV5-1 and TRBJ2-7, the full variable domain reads KAGVTQTPRYLIKTRGQQVTLSCSPISGHRSVSWYQQTPGQGLQFLFEYFSETQRNKGNFPGRFSGRQFSNSRSEMNVSTLELGDSALYLCASSPLGYEQYFGPGTRLTVT.

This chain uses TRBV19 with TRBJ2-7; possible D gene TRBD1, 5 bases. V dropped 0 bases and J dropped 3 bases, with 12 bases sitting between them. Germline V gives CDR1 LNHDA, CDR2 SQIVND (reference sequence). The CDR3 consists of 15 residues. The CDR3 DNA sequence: TGTGCCAGTAGTATAGATGGGGCAGTCTACTACGAGCAGTACTTC. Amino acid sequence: CASSIDGAVYYEQYF. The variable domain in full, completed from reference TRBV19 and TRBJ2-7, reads DGGITQSPKYLFRKEGQNVTLSCEQNLNHDAMYWYRQDPGQGLRLIYYSQIVNDFQKGDIAEGYSVSREKKESFPLTVTSAQKNPTAFYLCASSIDGAVYYEQYFGPGTRLTVT.

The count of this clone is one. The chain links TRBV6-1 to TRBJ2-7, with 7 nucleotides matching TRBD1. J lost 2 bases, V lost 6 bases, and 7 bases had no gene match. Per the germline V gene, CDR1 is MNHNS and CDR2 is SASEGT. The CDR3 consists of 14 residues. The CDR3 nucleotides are TGTGCCAGCAGGACTCAGGGACAGACCTACGAGCAGTACTTC. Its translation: CASRTQGQTYEQYF.

This CDR3 reads CASSLLGTLYSNQPQHF. CDR3 nucleotides: TGTGCCAGCAGCTTACTAGGGACTCTCTATAGCAATCAGCCCCAGCATTTT. The chain employs TRBV7-8 and TRBJ1-5; possible D gene TRBD1, 5 bases. Germline V gene lookup returns CDR1 SGHVS and CDR2 FQNEAQ. V shed 2 bases and J shed 0 bases, with 14 bases lying between them. The CDR3 length is 17 residues.

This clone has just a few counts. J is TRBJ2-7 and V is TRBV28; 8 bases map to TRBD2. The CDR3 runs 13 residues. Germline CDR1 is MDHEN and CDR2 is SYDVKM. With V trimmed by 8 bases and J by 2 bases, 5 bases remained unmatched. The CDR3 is CASCSGEPYEQYF. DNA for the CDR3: TGTGCCAGCTGTAGCGGGGAACCCTACGAGCAGTACTTC.

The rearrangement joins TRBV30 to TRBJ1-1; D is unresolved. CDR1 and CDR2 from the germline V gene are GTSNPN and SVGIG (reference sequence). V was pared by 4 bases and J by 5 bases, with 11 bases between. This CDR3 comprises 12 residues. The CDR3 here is CAWTDPRTEAFF. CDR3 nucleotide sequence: TGTGCCTGGACAGACCCGAGGACTGAAGCTTTCTTT.